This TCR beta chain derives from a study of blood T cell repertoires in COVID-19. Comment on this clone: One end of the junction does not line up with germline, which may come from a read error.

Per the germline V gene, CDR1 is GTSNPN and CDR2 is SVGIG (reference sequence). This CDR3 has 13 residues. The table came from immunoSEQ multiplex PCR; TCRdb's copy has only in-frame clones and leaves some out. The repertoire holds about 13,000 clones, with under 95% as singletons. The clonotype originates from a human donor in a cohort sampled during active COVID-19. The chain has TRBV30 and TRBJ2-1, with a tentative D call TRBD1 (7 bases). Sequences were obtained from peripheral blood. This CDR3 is CARRGQGSNEQFF. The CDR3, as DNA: TGTGCCCGGAGGGGGCAGGGCAGCAATGAGCAGTTCTTC.